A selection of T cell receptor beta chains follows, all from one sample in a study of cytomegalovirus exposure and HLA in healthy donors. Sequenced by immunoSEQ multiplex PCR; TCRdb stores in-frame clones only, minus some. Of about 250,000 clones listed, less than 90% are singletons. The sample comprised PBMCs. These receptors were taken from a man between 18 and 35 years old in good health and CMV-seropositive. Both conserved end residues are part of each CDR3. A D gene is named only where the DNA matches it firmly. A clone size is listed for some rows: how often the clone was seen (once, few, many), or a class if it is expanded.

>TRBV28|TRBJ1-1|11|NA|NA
TGTGCCAGCAGTTTAGGGGTTGAAGCTTTCTTT
CASSLGVEAFF
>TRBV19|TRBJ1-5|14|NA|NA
TGTGCCAGTAGTATAGATCGGATTCATCAGCCCCAGCATTTT
CASSIDRIHQPQHF
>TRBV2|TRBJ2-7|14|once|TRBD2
TGTGCCAGCAGGGGAAGCGGGGGGCCCTACGAGCAGTACTTC
CASRGSGGPYEQYF
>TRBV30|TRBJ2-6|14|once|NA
TGTGCCTGGAGTATAGGGACTGGGGCCAACGTCCTGACTTTC
CAWSIGTGANVLTF
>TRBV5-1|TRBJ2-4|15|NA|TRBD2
TGCGCCAGCAGCTTGACTAGCGGAGCCAAAAACATTCAGTACTTC
CASSLTSGAKNIQYF
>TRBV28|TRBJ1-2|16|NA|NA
TGTGCCAGCAGTTTAGGTTCTACAGGTGGATACTATGGCTACACCTTC
CASSLGSTGGYYGYTF
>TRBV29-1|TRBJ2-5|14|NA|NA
TGCAGCGGACGACTAGGTGGCTACCAAGAGACCCAGTACTTC
CSGRLGGYQETQYF
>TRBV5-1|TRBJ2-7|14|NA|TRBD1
TGCGCCAGCAGCTTGGGGTGGACAGGGGACGAGCAGTACTTC
CASSLGWTGDEQYF
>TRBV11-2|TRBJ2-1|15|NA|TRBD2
TGTGCCAGCAGCTCTAGCGGGAGGATGGGCGATGAGCAGTTCTTC
CASSSSGRMGDEQFF
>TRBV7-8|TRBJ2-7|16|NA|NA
TGTGCCAGCAGCCGTCCCCAGGGGAGATCATCCTACGAGCAGTACTTC
CASSRPQGRSSYEQYF
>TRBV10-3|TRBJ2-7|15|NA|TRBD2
TGTGCCACCAGGGGCGCTTGGCGGGGGGTCTACGAGCAGTACTTC
CATRGAWRGVYEQYF
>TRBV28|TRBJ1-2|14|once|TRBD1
TGTGCCAGCACCAATCAGGGGGGGGGCTATGGCTACACCTTC
CASTNQGGGYGYTF
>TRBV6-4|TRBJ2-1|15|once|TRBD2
TGTGCCAGCAGCGGAGGGACTAGTCGTTCCAATGAGCAGTTCTTC
CASSGGTSRSNEQFF
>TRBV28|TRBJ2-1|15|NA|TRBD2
TGTGCCAGCTCCAGGGCGGGAGAGGGGTACAATGAGCAGTTCTTC
CASSRAGEGYNEQFF
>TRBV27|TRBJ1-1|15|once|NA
TGTGCCAGCAGCCTCACAGGGATCATGAACACTGAAGCTTTCTTT
CASSLTGIMNTEAFF
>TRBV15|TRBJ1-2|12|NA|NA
TGTGCCACCAGCCCCGACCACTATGGCTACACCTTC
CATSPDHYGYTF
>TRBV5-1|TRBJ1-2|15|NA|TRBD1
TGCGCCAGCAGCTCGTACAAGGGACAGCACTATGGCTACACCTTC
CASSSYKGQHYGYTF
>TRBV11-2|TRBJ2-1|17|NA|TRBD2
TGTGCCAGCAGCTCTAGCGGGGGAGGCTACTCCTACAATGAGCAGTTCTTC
CASSSSGGGYSYNEQFF
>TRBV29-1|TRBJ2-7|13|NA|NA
TGCAGCGTTGCGGACCGGGGCAGAGGCGAGCAGTACTTC
CSVADRGRGEQYF
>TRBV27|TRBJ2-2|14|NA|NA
TGTGCCAGCAGTTTTGCCCCCGACACCGGGGAGCTGTTTTTT
CASSFAPDTGELFF
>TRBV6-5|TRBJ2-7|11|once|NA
TGTGCCAGCAGGTCCGTTGGGGAGCAGTACTTC
CASRSVGEQYF
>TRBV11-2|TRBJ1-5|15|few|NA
TGTGCCAGCAGCTTAGATGGAGCCTATAATCAGCCCCAGCATTTT
CASSLDGAYNQPQHF
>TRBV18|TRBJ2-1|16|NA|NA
TGTGCCAGCTCACCGGGAGTACCCAGCACCAACAATGAGCAGTTCTTC
CASSPGVPSTNNEQFF
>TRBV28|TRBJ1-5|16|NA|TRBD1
TGTGCCAGCAGTGGACAGGTGGGCTATAGCAATCAGCCCCAGCATTTT
CASSGQVGYSNQPQHF
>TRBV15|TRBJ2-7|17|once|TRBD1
TGTGCCACCAGCAGAGCCGGGAGACAGGGGGCGCAGTACGAGCAGTACTTC
CATSRAGRQGAQYEQYF
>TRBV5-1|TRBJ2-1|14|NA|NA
TGCGCCAGCAGCTTGGCTCAGGGCTACAATGAGCAGTTCTTC
CASSLAQGYNEQFF
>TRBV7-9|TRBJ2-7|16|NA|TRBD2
TGTGCCAGCAGCTTTACCCGACTAGCGGGGGGCTACGAGCAGTACTTC
CASSFTRLAGGYEQYF
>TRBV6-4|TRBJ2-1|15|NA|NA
TGTGCCAGCAGTTCAATCGGGACTGCAAACAATGAGCAGTTCTTC
CASSSIGTANNEQFF
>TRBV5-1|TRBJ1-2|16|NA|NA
TGCGCCAGCAGCTTGTATGGAGGCGGAGGGAACTATGGCTACACCTTC
CASSLYGGGGNYGYTF
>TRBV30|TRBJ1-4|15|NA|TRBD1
TGTGCCTGGAACGGACAGGGGAGGGAGACGGAAAAACTGTTTTTT
CAWNGQGRETEKLFF
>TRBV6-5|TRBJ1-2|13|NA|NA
TGTGCCAGCAGTCAAGACGGTAACTATGGCTACACCTTC
CASSQDGNYGYTF
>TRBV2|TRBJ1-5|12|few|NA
TGTGCCAGCAGGACATCCAATCAGCCCCAGCATTTT
CASRTSNQPQHF
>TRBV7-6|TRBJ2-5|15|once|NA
TGTGCCAGCAGCTTAGGATCGGGACCCCAAGAGACCCAGTACTTC
CASSLGSGPQETQYF
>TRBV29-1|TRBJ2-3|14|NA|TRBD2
TGCAGCGTCTCAACCGCGGGAGGGTCAGATACGCAGTATTTT
CSVSTAGGSDTQYF
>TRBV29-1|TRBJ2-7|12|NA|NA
TGCAGCGTTGAAGAGGGAACCCACGAGCAGTACTTC
CSVEEGTHEQYF
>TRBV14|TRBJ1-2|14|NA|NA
TGTGCCAGCAGCCCAGGAGCGGGGCCATATGGCTACACCTTC
CASSPGAGPYGYTF
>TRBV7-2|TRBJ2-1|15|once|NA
TGTGCCAGCAGCTTCACTCACTCCTCCTACAATGAGCAGTTCTTC
CASSFTHSSYNEQFF
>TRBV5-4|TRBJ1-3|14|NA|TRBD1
TGTGCCAGCAGCTTGAAGACAGGGCGAAACACCATATATTTT
CASSLKTGRNTIYF
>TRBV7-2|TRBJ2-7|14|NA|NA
TGTGCCAGCAGCTTAGCTAGAGCCGTCTACGAGCAGTACTTC
CASSLARAVYEQYF
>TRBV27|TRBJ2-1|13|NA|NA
TGTGCCAGCATGGCGGGATATTACAATGAGCAGTTCTTC
CASMAGYYNEQFF
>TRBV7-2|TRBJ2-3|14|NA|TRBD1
TGTGCCAGCAGCTTAGGGACAGGGACAGATACGCAGTATTTT
CASSLGTGTDTQYF
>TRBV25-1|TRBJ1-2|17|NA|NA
TGTGCCAGCAGTGAATTAGGTGCGGACACCTCTAACTATGGCTACACCTTC
CASSELGADTSNYGYTF
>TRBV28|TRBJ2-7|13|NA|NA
TGTGCCAGCAGTAAGACAAGTACCTACGAGCAGTACTTC
CASSKTSTYEQYF
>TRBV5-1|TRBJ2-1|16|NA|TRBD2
TGCGCCAGCAGCTTGGCCGGGAGCGGGACCTACAATGAGCAGTTCTTC
CASSLAGSGTYNEQFF
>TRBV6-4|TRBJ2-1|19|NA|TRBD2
TGTGCCAGCAGTGACCGGACTAGCGGGAGGGTTAACTCCTACAATGAGCAGTTCTTC
CASSDRTSGRVNSYNEQFF
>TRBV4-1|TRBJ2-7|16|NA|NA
TGCGCCAGCAGCCAGGATCCGGGACACCCCTCCTACGAGCAGTACTTC
CASSQDPGHPSYEQYF
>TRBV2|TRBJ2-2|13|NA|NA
TGTGCCAGCAGTTCCGACATCACCGGGGAGCTGTTTTTT
CASSSDITGELFF
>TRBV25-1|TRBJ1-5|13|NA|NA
TGTGCCAGCAGTGCAACAGGCAATCAGCCCCAGCATTTT
CASSATGNQPQHF
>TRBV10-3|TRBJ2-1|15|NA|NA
TGTGCCATCAGTGAGGGGGCGGGACTTTCATACGAGCAGTTCTTC
CAISEGAGLSYEQFF
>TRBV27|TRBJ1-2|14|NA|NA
TGTGCCAGCAGTCCAGGGACCGTCTCGGCCGGCTACACCTTC
CASSPGTVSAGYTF